The next 7 T cell receptor beta chains were all read from a single sample in a study of blood T cell repertoires in COVID-19. The data were produced by immunoSEQ multiplex PCR, yet TCRdb's version contains in-frame clones alone and is incomplete. There are about 270,000 clones in the sample; under 95% occur only once, and 2.3% lies in the top ten. Sequenced sample: PBMCs or T cells enriched from blood (not recorded which). Every receptor here comes from a woman aged 40 to 50 with acute COVID-19.

The rearrangement joins TRBV7-9 to TRBJ1-6, with D perhaps TRBD1 (5 bases). V gave up 5 bases and J gave up 0 bases, with 11 bases separating them. The CDR3 contains 16 residues. Germline V gives CDR1 SEHNR, CDR2 FQNEAQ (reference sequence). This CDR3 reads CASSMDKISYNSPLHF. Here the CDR3 DNA reads TGTGCCAGCAGCATGGACAAAATCTCCTATAATTCACCCCTCCACTTT. Complete variable domain (other parts from reference TRBV7-9 and TRBJ1-6): DTGVSQNPRHKITKRGQNVTFRCDPISEHNRLYWYRQTLGQGPEFLTYFQNEAQLEKSRLLSDRFSAERPKGSFSTLEIQRTEQGDSAMYLCASSMDKISYNSPLHFGNGTRLTVT.

This chain connects TRBV10-3 to TRBJ2-7, with D uncertain. Trimming left V 4 bases short and J 5 bases short, with 6 bases between. The CDR3 covers 11 residues. Germline V gene lookup returns CDR1 ENHRY and CDR2 SYGVKD. CDR3 region: CAISVADEQYF. CDR3 DNA: TGTGCCATCAGTGTAGCTGACGAGCAGTACTTC.

The chain combines TRBV7-2 with TRBJ2-1, with 8 bases lining up with TRBD2. CDR1 and CDR2 (germline): SGHTA, FQGNSA. J was trimmed by 0 bases and V by 6 bases; bases with no gene match: 4. CDR3 size: 15 residues. CDR3 bases: TGTGCCAGCAGTCAGCGGGAGAGCTCCTACAATGAGCAGTTCTTC. It yields the protein CASSQRESSYNEQFF. Full variable domain (remainder filled in from reference TRBV7-2 and TRBJ2-1): GAGVSQSPSNKVTEKGKDVELRCDPISGHTALYWYRQSLGQGLEFLIYFQGNSAPDKSGLPSDRFSAERTGGSVSTLTIQRTQQEDSAVYLCASSQRESSYNEQFFGPGTRLTVL.

This rearrangement joins TRBV24-1 to TRBJ1-1, with D possibly TRBD1 on 6 matching bases. CDR3 length equals 14 residues. Trimming cost V 3 bases and J 6 bases, with 13 bases left between them. Germline lookup yields CDR1 KGHDR and CDR2 SFDVKD. CDR3 region: CATSDTGTNSEAFF. In nucleotides, the CDR3 is TGTGCCACCAGTGATACCGGGACAAATTCTGAAGCTTTCTTT.

V and J are TRBV4-1 and TRBJ2-1; no reliable D call. The germline CDR1 and CDR2 sequences are MGHRA and YSYEKL. Trimming removed 5 bases at V and 8 bases at J, with 13 bases between. This CDR3 has 13 amino acids. The CDR3 DNA sequence: TGCGCCAGCAGCTCCCCTGGCCGGGATGAGCAGTTCTTC. Translation gives CASSSPGRDEQFF.

V and J are TRBV5-1 and TRBJ2-7; a possible D gene is TRBD1 (6 bases). The V end lost 6 bases, the J end lost 6 bases, and 19 bases lay between the germline ends. Germline CDR1 is SGHRS and CDR2 is YFSETQ. The CDR3 consists of 14 residues. The CDR3 is CASNPRPGAGEQYF. DNA of the CDR3: TGCGCCAGCAACCCCCGTCCAGGGGCGGGCGAGCAGTACTTC.

This clone was detected only once. In the same sample, other DNA sequences code for this CDR3. The J gene is TRBJ2-7, the V gene TRBV7-9; D is uncertain. Trimming took off 1 base at V and 7 bases at J, with 5 bases between the two ends. The germline gives CDR1 SEHNR, CDR2 FQNEAQ (reference sequence). This CDR3 region has 11 residues. The CDR3 nucleotides read TGTGCCAGCAGCTTAGGACTGGAGCAGTACTTC. Its protein is CASSLGLEQYF. Variable domain in full (rest from reference TRBV7-9 and TRBJ2-7): DTGVSQNPRHKITKRGQNVTFRCDPISEHNRLYWYRQTLGQGPEFLTYFQNEAQLEKSRLLSDRFSAERPKGSFSTLEIQRTEQGDSAMYLCASSLGLEQYFGPGTRLTVT.